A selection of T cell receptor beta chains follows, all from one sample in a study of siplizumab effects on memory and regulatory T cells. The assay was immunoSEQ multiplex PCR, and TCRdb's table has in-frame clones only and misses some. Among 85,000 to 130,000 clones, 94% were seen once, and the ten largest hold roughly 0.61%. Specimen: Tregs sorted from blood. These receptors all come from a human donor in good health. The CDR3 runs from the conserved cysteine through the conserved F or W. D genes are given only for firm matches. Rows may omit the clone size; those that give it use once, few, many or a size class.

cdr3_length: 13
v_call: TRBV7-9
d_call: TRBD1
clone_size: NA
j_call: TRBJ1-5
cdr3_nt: TGTGCCAGCAGCGTCACAGGGGATCAGCCCCAGCATTTT
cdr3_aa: CASSVTGDQPQHF

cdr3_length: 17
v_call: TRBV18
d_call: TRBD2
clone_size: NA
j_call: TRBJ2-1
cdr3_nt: TGTGCCAGCTCACCAGAGGAAGCGGGGCCTTCCTACAATGAGCAGTTCTTC
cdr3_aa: CASSPEEAGPSYNEQFF

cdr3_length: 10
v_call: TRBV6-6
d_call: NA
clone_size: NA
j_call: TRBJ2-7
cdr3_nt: TGTGCCAGCGGTCTCGGGGAGCAGTACTTC
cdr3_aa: CASGLGEQYF

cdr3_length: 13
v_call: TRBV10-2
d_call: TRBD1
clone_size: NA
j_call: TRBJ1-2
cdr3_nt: TGCGCCAGCAGTGGTGGGACAGGGTTCGGCTACACCTTC
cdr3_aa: CASSGGTGFGYTF

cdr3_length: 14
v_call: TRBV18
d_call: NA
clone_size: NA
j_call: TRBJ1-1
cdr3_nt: TGTGCCAGCTCCGACTTCTTGAGAAACACTGAAGCTTTCTTT
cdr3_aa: CASSDFLRNTEAFF

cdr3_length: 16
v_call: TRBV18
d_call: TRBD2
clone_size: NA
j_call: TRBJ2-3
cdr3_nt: TGTGCCAGCTCACCAGAACTAGCGCCCAACACAGATACGCAGTATTTT
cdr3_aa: CASSPELAPNTDTQYF

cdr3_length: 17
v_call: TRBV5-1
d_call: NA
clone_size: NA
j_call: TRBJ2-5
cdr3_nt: TGCGCCAGCAGTGATTCTCGGAGGGCCACCCGCCAAGAGACCCAGTACTTC
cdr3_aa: CASSDSRRATRQETQYF

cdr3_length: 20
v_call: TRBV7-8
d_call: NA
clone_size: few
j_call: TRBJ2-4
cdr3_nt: TGTGCCAGCAGCTCCCCGCCGCGAAACAGAGGAAGTTTAGCCAAAAACATTCAGTACTTC
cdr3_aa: CASSSPPRNRGSLAKNIQYF

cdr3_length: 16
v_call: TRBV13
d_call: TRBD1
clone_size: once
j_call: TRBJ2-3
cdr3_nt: TGTGCCAGCAGCTCAACTTGGACAGGGGGCGGAGATACGCAGTATTTT
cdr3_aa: CASSSTWTGGGDTQYF

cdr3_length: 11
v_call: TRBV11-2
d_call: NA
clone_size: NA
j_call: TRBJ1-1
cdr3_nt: TGTGCCAGCGGTTGGGCCACTGAAGCTTTCTTT
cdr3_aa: CASGWATEAFF

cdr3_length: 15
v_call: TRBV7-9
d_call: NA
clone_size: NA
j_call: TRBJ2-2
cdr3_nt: TGTGCCAGCAGTTATACACCGGGAGCGACTGGGGAGCTGTTTTTT
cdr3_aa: CASSYTPGATGELFF

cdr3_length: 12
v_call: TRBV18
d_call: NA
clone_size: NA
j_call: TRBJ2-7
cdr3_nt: TGTGCCAGCTCACCCAACAGGGTCGAGCAGTACTTC
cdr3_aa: CASSPNRVEQYF

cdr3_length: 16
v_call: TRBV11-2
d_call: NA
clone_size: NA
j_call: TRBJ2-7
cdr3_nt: TGTGCCAGCAGCTTTATCCTGGGGCGCCTTACCTACGAGCAGTACTTC
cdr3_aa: CASSFILGRLTYEQYF

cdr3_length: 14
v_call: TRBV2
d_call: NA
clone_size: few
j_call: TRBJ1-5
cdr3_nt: TGTGCCAGCAGTGAGGGAATCGGAGGTCAGCCCCAGCATTTT
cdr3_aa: CASSEGIGGQPQHF

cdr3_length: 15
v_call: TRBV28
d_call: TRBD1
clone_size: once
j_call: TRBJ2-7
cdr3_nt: TGTGCCAGCAGATACGAGGACAGGGGGCTATACGAGCAGTACTTC
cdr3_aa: CASRYEDRGLYEQYF

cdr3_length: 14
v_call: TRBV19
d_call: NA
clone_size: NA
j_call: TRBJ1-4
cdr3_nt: TGTGCCAGTAGTATAGCCCCAACTAATGAAAAACTGTTTTTT
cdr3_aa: CASSIAPTNEKLFF

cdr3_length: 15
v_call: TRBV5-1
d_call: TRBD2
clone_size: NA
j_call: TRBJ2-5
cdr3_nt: TGCGCCAGCAGTCGACGACGGGAGGCGAGGGAGACCCAGTACTTC
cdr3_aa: CASSRRREARETQYF

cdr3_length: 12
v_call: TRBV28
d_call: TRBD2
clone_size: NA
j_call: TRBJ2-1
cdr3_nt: TGTGCCAGCAGCCCATCCGGGGGGAGGGGGTTCTTC
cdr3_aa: CASSPSGGRGFF

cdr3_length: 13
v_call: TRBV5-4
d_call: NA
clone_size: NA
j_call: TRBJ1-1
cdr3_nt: TGTGCCAGCAGCCCGAAGGGGATTGGAACAGCTTTCTTT
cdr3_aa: CASSPKGIGTAFF

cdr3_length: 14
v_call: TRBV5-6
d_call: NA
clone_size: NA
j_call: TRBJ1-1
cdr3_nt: TGTGCCAGCAGTCCGGACACAGGACGCACTGAAGCTTTCTTT
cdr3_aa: CASSPDTGRTEAFF

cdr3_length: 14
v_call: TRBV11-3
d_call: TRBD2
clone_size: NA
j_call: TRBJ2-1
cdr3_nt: TGTGCCAGCGGGAGGGACTTCGGACACAATGAGCAGTTCTTC
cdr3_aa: CASGRDFGHNEQFF

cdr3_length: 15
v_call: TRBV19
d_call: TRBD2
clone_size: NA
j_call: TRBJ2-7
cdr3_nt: TGTGCCAGTAGTACGGGAGGGAGGTACCCCTACGAGCAGTACTTC
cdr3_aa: CASSTGGRYPYEQYF

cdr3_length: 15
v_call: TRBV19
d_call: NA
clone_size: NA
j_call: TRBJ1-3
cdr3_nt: TGTGCCAGTAGTAGAACCCGGACAGCTGGAAACACCATATATTTT
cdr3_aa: CASSRTRTAGNTIYF

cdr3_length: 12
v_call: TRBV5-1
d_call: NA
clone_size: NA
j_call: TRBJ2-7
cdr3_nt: TGCGCCAGCAGCCGGACAGCCTACGAGCAGTACTTC
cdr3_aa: CASSRTAYEQYF

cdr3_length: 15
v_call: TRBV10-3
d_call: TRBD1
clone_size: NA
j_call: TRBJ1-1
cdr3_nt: TGTGCCATCAGTGGGTCTCAGGGGGGGAACACTGAAGCTTTCTTT
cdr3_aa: CAISGSQGGNTEAFF

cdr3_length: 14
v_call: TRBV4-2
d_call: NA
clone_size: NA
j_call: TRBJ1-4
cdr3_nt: TGTGCCAGCAGCCAAGAGAATCTGCGGGAAAAACTGTTTTTT
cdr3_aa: CASSQENLREKLFF

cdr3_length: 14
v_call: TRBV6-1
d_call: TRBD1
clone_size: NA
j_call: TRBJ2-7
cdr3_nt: TGTGCCAGCACCATAACAGGGGGGACCTACGAGCAGTACTTC
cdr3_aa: CASTITGGTYEQYF

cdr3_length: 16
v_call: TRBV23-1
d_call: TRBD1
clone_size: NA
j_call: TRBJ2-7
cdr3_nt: TGCGCCAGCAGTCAATCGGAGGTTTTGACAGGGAACGAGCAGTACTTC
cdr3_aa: CASSQSEVLTGNEQYF

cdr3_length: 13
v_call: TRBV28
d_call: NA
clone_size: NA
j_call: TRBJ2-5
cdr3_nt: TGTGCCAGCAGTTATACAGGGTACGGGACCCAGTACTTC
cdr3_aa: CASSYTGYGTQYF

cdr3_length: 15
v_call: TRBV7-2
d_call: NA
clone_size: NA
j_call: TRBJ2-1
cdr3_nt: TGTGCCAGCAGCTTATTCTCCGCGGCCCCGAATGAGCAGTTCTTC
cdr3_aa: CASSLFSAAPNEQFF

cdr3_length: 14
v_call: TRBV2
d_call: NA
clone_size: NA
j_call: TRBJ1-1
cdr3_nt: TGTGCCAGCGGGGGGACGGACCGTAACACTGAAGCTTTCTTT
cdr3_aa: CASGGTDRNTEAFF

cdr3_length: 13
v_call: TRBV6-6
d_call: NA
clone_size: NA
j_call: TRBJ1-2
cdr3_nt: TGTGCCAGCAGTTCGGGATCCTCCTATGGCTACACCTTC
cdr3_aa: CASSSGSSYGYTF

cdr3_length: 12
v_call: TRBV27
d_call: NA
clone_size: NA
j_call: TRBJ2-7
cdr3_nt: TGTGCCAGCAGCCTAGGGGGGGGAGAGCAGTACTTC
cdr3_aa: CASSLGGGEQYF

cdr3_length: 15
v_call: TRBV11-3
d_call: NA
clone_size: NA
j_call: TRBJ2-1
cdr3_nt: TGTGCCAGCAGCCAGCGGACTACCTCCTACAATGAGCAGTTCTTC
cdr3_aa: CASSQRTTSYNEQFF

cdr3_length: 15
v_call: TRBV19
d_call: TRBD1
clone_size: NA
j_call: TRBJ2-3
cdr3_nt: TGTGCCAGTAGTTTAGGGGGCCCATCCACAGATACGCAGTATTTT
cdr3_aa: CASSLGGPSTDTQYF

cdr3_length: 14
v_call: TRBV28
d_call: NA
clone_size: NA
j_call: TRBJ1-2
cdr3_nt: TGTGCCAGCAGTTTGACGAGACAGACCTATGGCTACACCTTC
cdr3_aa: CASSLTRQTYGYTF

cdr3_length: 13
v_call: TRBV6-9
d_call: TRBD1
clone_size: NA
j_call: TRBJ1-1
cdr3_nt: TGTGCCAGCAGTGACAGGGTGAACACTGAAGCTTTCTTT
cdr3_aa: CASSDRVNTEAFF

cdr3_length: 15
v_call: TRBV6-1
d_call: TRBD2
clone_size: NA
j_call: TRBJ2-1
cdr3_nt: TGTGCCAGCAGTGACCGACGCCTCGGGAGGGATGAGCAGTTCTTC
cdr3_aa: CASSDRRLGRDEQFF

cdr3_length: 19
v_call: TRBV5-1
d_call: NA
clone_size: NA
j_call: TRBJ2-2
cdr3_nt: TGCGCCAGCAGCTTTTTCCGGCCGGGGGGCGGCTTGGGCGCCGGGGAGCTGTTTTTT
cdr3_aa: CASSFFRPGGGLGAGELFF

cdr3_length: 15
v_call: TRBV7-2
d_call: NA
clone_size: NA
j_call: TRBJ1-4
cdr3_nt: TGTGCCAGCAGCTCCGTCGATGCAACTAATGAAAAACTGTTTTTT
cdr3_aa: CASSSVDATNEKLFF

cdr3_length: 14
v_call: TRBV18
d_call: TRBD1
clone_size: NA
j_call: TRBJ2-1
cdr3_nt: TGTGCCAGCCTTCCGGGACAGACTTACAATGAGCAGTTCTTC
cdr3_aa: CASLPGQTYNEQFF

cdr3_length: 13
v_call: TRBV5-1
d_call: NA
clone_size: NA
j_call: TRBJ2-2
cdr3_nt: TGCGCCAGCAGCCTCCTAGAAACCGGGGAGCTGTTTTTT
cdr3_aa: CASSLLETGELFF

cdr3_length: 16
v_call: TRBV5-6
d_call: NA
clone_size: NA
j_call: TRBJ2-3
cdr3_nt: TGTGCCAGCAGCTCGGCACTACCCGAGATGGTGGATACGCAGTATTTT
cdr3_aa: CASSSALPEMVDTQYF

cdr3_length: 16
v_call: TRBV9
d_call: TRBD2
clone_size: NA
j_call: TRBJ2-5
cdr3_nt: TGTGCCAGCAGCGAAGGGACTAGCGGGAGTTGGGAGACCCAGTACTTC
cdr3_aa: CASSEGTSGSWETQYF

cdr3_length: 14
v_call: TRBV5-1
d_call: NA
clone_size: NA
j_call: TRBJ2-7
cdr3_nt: TGCGCCAGCAGCCCCAAGGAATCAATGAGGGAGCAGTACTTC
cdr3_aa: CASSPKESMREQYF

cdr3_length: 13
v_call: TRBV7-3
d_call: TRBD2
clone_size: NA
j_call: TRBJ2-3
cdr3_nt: TGTGCCAGCAGCTTGCGGGAGGGGTTTACGCAGTATTTT
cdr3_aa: CASSLREGFTQYF

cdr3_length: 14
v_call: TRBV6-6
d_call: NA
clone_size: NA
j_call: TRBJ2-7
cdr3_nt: TGTGCCAGCAGTTACTCTTACAGCTCCTACGAGCAGTACTTC
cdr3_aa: CASSYSYSSYEQYF